The clone carrying this TCR beta chain was seen ten or more times. As yet, its antigen is unknown. This sample is part of a study of regulatory T cells in long-lasting Graves disease. CDR3-region Arm-PCR and iRepertoire HTBI primers produced the TCR beta libraries. TCRdb analysed the multiplex PCR reads with MiXCR anew, one entry per CDR3 protein. The data contain approximately 690,000 distinct CDR3 sequences, roughly 30% of them seen just once; the ten biggest clones take up 42%. Germline lookup yields CDR1 MDHEN and CDR2 SYDVKM. The CDR3 loop spans 17 amino acids. V lost 0 bases and J lost 5, with 17 bases in between. Findings and caveats of the study: Reduced TCR diversity was observed in persistent Graves' patients versus newly diagnosed patients. Among samples with persistent disease, TRBV28, TRBJ1-2 and TRBJ2-5 were favored. Thyroid tissue went unexamined; only peripheral blood was analyzed.

As to time point: persistent/refractory GD, antithyroid drugs over 5 years with positive TRAb. From RNA extracted from PBMCs, the TCR library was made. Patients of an endocrinology department in Xi'an, China, were included. The J gene is TRBJ1-5, the V gene TRBV28; D ambiguous. The sample here was peripheral blood mononuclear cells (PBMCs), taken when the disease was refractory, from a patient treated with antithyroid drugs. The TCR was taken from a female donor with Graves disease. The CDR3 nucleotides are TGTGCCAGCAGTTTATGGAGGTCGTCAAGGGTCGATCAGCCCCAGCATTTT. Translated: CASSLWRSSRVDQPQHF.